Listed below are T cell receptor beta chains from one sample, sequenced in a study of blood T cell repertoires in COVID-19. Method: immunoSEQ multiplex PCR; TCRdb's copy keeps in-frame clones and lacks some. The table lists roughly 100,000 clones, roughly 82% of them singletons. The material sequenced was peripheral blood. These receptor sequences come from an elderly man with acute or convalescent COVID-19. Each CDR3 is given with its conserved first and last residue. The D gene is left open where the match is weak. Clone size is given for some rows only: seen once, a few or many times, or a class if the clone is expanded.

j_call clone_size v_call d_call cdr3_nt cdr3_aa
TRBJ2-2 - TRBV2 TRBD1 TGTGCCAGCAGTCCCTGGACAGGGTCGCTCGGAGGCGGGGAGCTGTTTTTT CASSPWTGSLGGGELFF
TRBJ2-7 - TRBV18 TRBD2 TGTGCCAGCTCACCCACCGGCCGGGGGGGGGCCCCCTACGAGCAGTACTTC CASSPTGRGGAPYEQYF
TRBJ1-1 - TRBV19 - TGTGCCAGTAGTATTAGCGACCTTTCCCCGAACACTGAAGCTTTCTTT CASSISDLSPNTEAFF
TRBJ1-1 few TRBV12-3/TRBV12-4 TRBD1 TGTGCCAGCAGTTTTAGACAGGGGGCGAAAGCTTTCTTT CASSFRQGAKAFF
TRBJ2-2 many TRBV7-2 - TGTGCCAGCAGCTTTGAGGGTGTTAGCACCGGGGAGCTGTTTTTT CASSFEGVSTGELFF
TRBJ2-1 - TRBV11-3 TRBD2 TGTGCCAGCAGCTTAGGGGGGACTAGCGGGAGGAGTATGCATGAGCAGTTCTTC CASSLGGTSGRSMHEQFF
TRBJ1-2 once TRBV18 - TGTGCCAGCTCAACCGGCGCGGCCTATGGCTACACCTTC CASSTGAAYGYTF
TRBJ2-2 - TRBV27 TRBD1 TGTGCCAGCAGTTCTCGACAGGGTGCCGGGGAGCTGTTTTTT CASSSRQGAGELFF
TRBJ2-7 - TRBV19 - TGTGCCAGTAGGGCTACAGGGCACGAGCAGTACTTC CASRATGHEQYF
TRBJ1-5 - TRBV3-1/TRBV3-2 - TGTGCCAGCAGCCTGGGACTTAGCAATCAGCCCCAGCATTTT CASSLGLSNQPQHF
TRBJ2-5 - TRBV24-1 TRBD1 TGTGCCACCAGTGATCGGGTCAGGGGGCGCGGAGAGACCCAGTACTTC CATSDRVRGRGETQYF
TRBJ2-7 - TRBV2 TRBD2 TGTGCCAGCAGCCCACCCCCGGGCGGGGGGCCCTCCTACGAGCAGTACTTC CASSPPPGGGPSYEQYF
TRBJ2-7 - TRBV16 - TGTGCCAGCAGCCAATCGGGCAACTCCTACGAGCAGTACTTC CASSQSGNSYEQYF
TRBJ1-1 - TRBV2 - TGTGCCAGCACTGGGGGCGGCACTGAAGCTTTCTTT CASTGGGTEAFF
TRBJ2-1 - TRBV4-3 TRBD2 TGCGCCAGCAGCCACTATATAGCGGGGCTTGGTAATGAGCAGTTCTTC CASSHYIAGLGNEQFF
TRBJ1-4 - TRBV4-3 - TGCGCCAGCAGCCAAGGCAGGGTGGCAACTAATGAAAAACTGTTTTTT CASSQGRVATNEKLFF
TRBJ1-5 - TRBV28 - TGTGCCAGCAGTTTGGGGCGAAGTAATCAGCCCCAGCATTTT CASSLGRSNQPQHF
TRBJ2-7 - TRBV19 - TGTGCCAGTAGTACGGCGCAGGGGTTCGAGCAGTACTTC CASSTAQGFEQYF
TRBJ2-1 once TRBV28 - TGTGCCAGTACCCTGGGGGGAATCAATGAGCAGTTCTTC CASTLGGINEQFF